The rows below give T cell receptor beta chains drawn from one sample of a study of identical twins. TCRdb itself ran the 5' RACE reads through MiXCR, one entry per CDR3 protein. The repertoire includes 200,000 to 250,000 distinct CDR3 sequences, 12% of them detected once, and more than 3.5% sits in the top ten. These data were also filed under a second study, of yellow fever vaccine responses in identical twins.

Sequencing used memory (CD45RO+) T cells sorted from blood. These receptors came from a woman under 30 in good health. Both conserved end residues are part of each CDR3. D genes are given only for firm matches. Clone size, where shown, is once, few, many, or a class for clones that have expanded.

j_call,v_call,d_call,clone_size,cdr3_nt,cdr3_aa
TRBJ1-3,TRBV4-3,-,-,TGCGCCAGCACGCCGGGACGGAGCTCTGGAAACACCATATATTTT,CASTPGRSSGNTIYF
TRBJ2-5,TRBV7-2,-,-,TGTGCCAGCAGCTTATCCGGGGGACGGCAAGAGACCCAGTACTTC,CASSLSGGRQETQYF
TRBJ2-7,TRBV4-1,-,-,TGCGCCAGCAGCCCCCGAAAGGGGGAGCAGTACTTC,CASSPRKGEQYF
TRBJ2-1,TRBV4-3,TRBD2,-,TGCGCCAGCAGCCAGAAGCGGGAGGGCGGTGAGCAGTTCTTC,CASSQKREGGEQFF
TRBJ2-7,TRBV20-1,TRBD2,-,TGCAGTGCTAGGGGGACTAGCGGAAGCGGGGAGCAGTACTTC,CSARGTSGSGEQYF
TRBJ2-6,TRBV30,-,few,TGTGCCTGGACCATGTCTGGGGCCAACGTCCTGACTTTC,CAWTMSGANVLTF
TRBJ2-3,TRBV6-1,-,few,TGTGCCAGCAGTGGGGCAGGGGGGTTAAATACGCAGTATTTT,CASSGAGGLNTQYF
TRBJ2-1,TRBV27,-,few,TGTGCCAGCAGTTTCAGCCCAGGGGTCAATGAGCAGTTCTTC,CASSFSPGVNEQFF
TRBJ2-2,TRBV5-1,TRBD1,-,TGCGCCAGCAGTACCGGGACAGGGGGCACCGGGGAGCTGTTTTTT,CASSTGTGGTGELFF
TRBJ2-1,TRBV2,TRBD1,few,TGTGCCAGCAGTGTCAGGACAGGGGGTTACAATGAGCAGTTCTTC,CASSVRTGGYNEQFF
TRBJ1-5,TRBV6-2/TRBV6-3,-,few,TGTGCCAGCGCCCTGAAGTTCGCGCCCCAGCATTTT,CASALKFAPQHF
TRBJ2-2,TRBV7-7,-,-,TGTGCTACCACGCTCGAGGACACCGGGGAGCTGTTTTTT,CATTLEDTGELFF
TRBJ2-1,TRBV2,TRBD2,few,TGTGCCAGCAAGCGGGAAAACAATGAGCAGTTCTTC,CASKRENNEQFF
TRBJ2-7,TRBV18,-,-,TGTGCCAGCTCACCAGAGCACTACGAGCAGTACTTC,CASSPEHYEQYF
TRBJ2-7,TRBV20-1,-,many,TGCAGTGCCAACCCCCAGGGTTCCTTGAGGGAGCAGTACTTC,CSANPQGSLREQYF
TRBJ1-2,TRBV11-2,TRBD1,-,TGTGCCAGCAGCTGGGGCAGGGGGGCCAACTATGGCTACACCTTC,CASSWGRGANYGYTF
TRBJ2-3,TRBV12-3/TRBV12-4,-,many,TGTGCCAGCAGTTTAGGCAGCACAGATACGCAGTATTTT,CASSLGSTDTQYF
TRBJ2-1,TRBV28,-,-,TGTGCCAGCACCTCCCCCCTCGGGCAGGGAGGCAATGAGCAGTTCTTC,CASTSPLGQGGNEQFF
TRBJ2-5,TRBV12-3/TRBV12-4,TRBD1,few,TGTGCCAGCAGTCACGACAGGGGATTCGGGGAGACCCAGTACTTC,CASSHDRGFGETQYF
TRBJ2-1,TRBV27,TRBD2,many,TGTGCCAGCAGTACCTTCTTTAGCGGGGGCAATGAGCAGTTCTTC,CASSTFFSGGNEQFF
TRBJ2-3,TRBV18,-,-,TGTGCCAGCTCACCACCGTATGGGACTAGCACAGATACGCAGTATTTT,CASSPPYGTSTDTQYF
TRBJ2-5,TRBV11-2,TRBD2,-,TGTGCCAGCAGCTGGGAGGGTGGGACCCAGTACTTC,CASSWEGGTQYF
TRBJ2-7,TRBV27,-,few,TGTGCCAGCAGTTTGTATAAAGAGCCCCACGAGCAGTACTTC,CASSLYKEPHEQYF
TRBJ2-5,TRBV5-1,-,-,TGCGCCAGCATGTTTAACTTCCAAGAGACCCAGTACTTC,CASMFNFQETQYF
TRBJ2-3,TRBV29-1,-,many,TGCAGCGTTGAAGATAACTCAGATACGCAGTATTTT,CSVEDNSDTQYF
TRBJ1-6,TRBV7-3,-,many,TGTGCCAGCAGCTCCGGGACAAATAATTCACCCCTCCACTTT,CASSSGTNNSPLHF
TRBJ2-1,TRBV18,TRBD2,-,TGTGCCAGCTCACCTCCTAGCGGGAGAGATGAGCAGTTCTTC,CASSPPSGRDEQFF
TRBJ2-7,TRBV20-1,-,few,TGCAGTGCTAGAGATCGGAGGAGGGGCAAGGGCGAGCAGTACTTC,CSARDRRRGKGEQYF
TRBJ1-1,TRBV28,-,few,TGTGCCAGCAGTTGGATGAACACTGAAGCTTTCTTT,CASSWMNTEAFF
TRBJ1-1,TRBV29-1,-,many,TGCAGCGGACAGCTGGGGGGCAGAAACACTGAAGCTTTCTTT,CSGQLGGRNTEAFF
TRBJ2-3,TRBV28,-,-,TGTGCCAGCAGTATCGGGGGCGTGATGAACACAGATACGCAGTATTTT,CASSIGGVMNTDTQYF
TRBJ1-5,TRBV20-1,-,once,TGCAGTGCTAGTCGACCAGATCAGCCCCAGCATTTT,CSASRPDQPQHF
TRBJ2-3,TRBV20-1,-,-,TGCAGTGCTAGTAAGGGGCTAGCGCTCGATACGCAGTATTTT,CSASKGLALDTQYF
TRBJ1-4,TRBV10-3,-,few,TGTGCCATCAGCACAGCTGTTAATGAAAAACTGTTTTTT,CAISTAVNEKLFF
TRBJ2-5,TRBV4-3,-,few,TGCGCCAGCAGCCAAGATATCAGCGAGACCCAGTACTTC,CASSQDISETQYF
TRBJ2-7,TRBV11-2,TRBD2,few,TGTGCCAGCAGCTTTGGCGGGGGGTACTCCTACGAGCAGTACTTC,CASSFGGGYSYEQYF
TRBJ2-5,TRBV4-3,TRBD2,many,TGCGCCAGCAGGCGACTAGCGGGAGAGGTAGAGACCCAGTACTTC,CASRRLAGEVETQYF
TRBJ2-1,TRBV28,TRBD2,-,TGTGCCAGCAGTCCACTAACTAGCGGGGGGAACAATGAGCAGTTCTTC,CASSPLTSGGNNEQFF
TRBJ2-3,TRBV6-5,TRBD2,-,TGTGCCAGCAGTTCCAGACTAGCGGGAGGGACAGATACGCAGTATTTT,CASSSRLAGGTDTQYF
TRBJ1-2,TRBV24-1,-,many,TGTGCCACCAGTGATTTGACGAGTTACGGCTACACCTTC,CATSDLTSYGYTF
TRBJ2-1,TRBV6-4,TRBD1,many,TGTGCCAGCAGCCCACTCCCGGGACAGTCCTACAATGAGCAGTTCTTC,CASSPLPGQSYNEQFF
TRBJ2-7,TRBV20-1,TRBD2,many,TGCAGTGCACTTACTAGCGGGAGAACCTACGAGCAGTACTTC,CSALTSGRTYEQYF
TRBJ2-3,TRBV4-1,-,-,TGCGCCAGCAACCAAGACGCGGCCCTCACAGATACGCAGTATTTT,CASNQDAALTDTQYF
TRBJ2-7,TRBV25-1,TRBD2,few,TGTGCCAGCAGTGAATGGGCTAGCGGGAGCTACGAGCAGTACTTC,CASSEWASGSYEQYF
TRBJ2-1,TRBV5-1,-,-,TGCGCCAGCGTAGCGACAGCAGCCCTTGCCACTGAGCAGTTCTTC,CASVATAALATEQFF
TRBJ2-2,TRBV5-1,-,few,TGCGCCAGCAGACTTGGACAGAACACCGGGGAGCTGTTTTTT,CASRLGQNTGELFF
TRBJ2-5,TRBV7-3,TRBD2,-,TGTGCCAGCAGCTTGGGAGGGGCGAGCCAAGAGACCCAGTACTTC,CASSLGGASQETQYF
TRBJ1-1,TRBV10-3,-,few,TGTGCCATCAGTGGACCGGCTCGTCGCACTGAAGCTTTCTTT,CAISGPARRTEAFF
TRBJ2-1,TRBV4-3,TRBD2,many,TGCGCCAGCAGCCGAAGATGGACTCCGGGACTAGCTGCCTACAATGAGCAGTTCTTC,CASSRRWTPGLAAYNEQFF
TRBJ1-4,TRBV15,-,few,TGTGCCACCAGCAGAGCTGCCGGAACTAATGAAAAACTGTTTTTT,CATSRAAGTNEKLFF
TRBJ2-7,TRBV5-1,TRBD1,many,TGCGCCAGCAGCCCGGGACAGACTACGATGGAGCAGTACTTC,CASSPGQTTMEQYF
TRBJ2-5,TRBV7-2,-,few,TGTGCCAGCAGCTCCTTTATGGCGGGACTGGAGACCCAGTACTTC,CASSSFMAGLETQYF
TRBJ2-7,TRBV9,-,few,TGTGCCAGCAGCGTGAGGAGTCTTCTGGATGAGCAGTACTTC,CASSVRSLLDEQYF
TRBJ1-2,TRBV5-1,TRBD1,few,TGCGCCAGCAGCTTGGCGGACAGGGGGCCCCATATAAACTATGGCTACACCTTC,CASSLADRGPHINYGYTF
TRBJ2-7,TRBV20-1,-,few,TGCAGTGCTAGATCACCGGGATCCGAAAAGACCTACGAGCAGTACTTC,CSARSPGSEKTYEQYF
TRBJ2-7,TRBV15,-,-,TGTGCCACCAGCGTGGGGCGGAGCGGCTACGAGCAGTACTTC,CATSVGRSGYEQYF
TRBJ2-5,TRBV15,TRBD2,-,TGTGCCACCAGTCTTGGGCTAGCGGGGGGCCAAGAGACCCAGTACTTC,CATSLGLAGGQETQYF